Listed below are T cell receptor beta chains from one sample, sequenced in a study of T cells in Graves' hyperthyroidism and ophthalmopathy. TCRdb processed the multiplex PCR reads anew with MiXCR; each CDR3 protein has one entry. The sample yields about 480,000 distinct CDR3 sequences, less than 25% seen once. Input material: blood. The receptors stem from a woman aged 70 to 79 with Graves' ophthalmopathy. Each CDR3 is given with its conserved first and last residue. The order of the fields is J gene, clone size, D gene, V gene, CDR3 protein, CDR3 DNA. A D gene is named only where the DNA matches it firmly. Expanded clones are given a class, and other clones once, few, many or no size at all.

TRBJ2-1,few,NA,TRBV18,CASSPALGRNEQFF,TGTGCCAGCTCACCAGCCTTAGGACGCAATGAGCAGTTCTTC
TRBJ2-7,many,TRBD2,TRBV6-1,CASSYGGRVNHEQYF,TGTGCCAGCAGTTACGGAGGGAGGGTTAATCACGAGCAGTACTTC
TRBJ2-3,NA,NA,TRBV5-1,CASSLGQRPRTDTQYF,TGCGCCAGCAGCTTGGGACAGCGCCCGCGCACAGATACGCAGTATTTT
TRBJ2-2,many,NA,TRBV12-3/TRBV12-4,CASSLTRKGTGELFF,TGTGCCAGCAGTTTAACTAGGAAGGGCACCGGGGAGCTGTTTTTT
TRBJ2-1,NA,TRBD2,TRBV11-3,CASSLEGLAEQFF,TGTGCCAGCAGCTTAGAGGGACTAGCGGAGCAGTTCTTC
TRBJ2-1,many,TRBD1,TRBV28,CASNPGTGRPNEQFF,TGTGCCAGCAACCCCGGGACAGGGCGACCAAATGAGCAGTTCTTC
TRBJ2-5,NA,NA,TRBV6-2/TRBV6-3,CAIKNQPGPAQETQYF,TGTGCCATCAAAAATCAACCGGGACCAGCGCAAGAGACCCAGTACTTC
TRBJ1-1,many,NA,TRBV2,CASSTQRLGDAFF,TGTGCCAGCAGCACACAGAGACTTGGGGACGCTTTCTTT
TRBJ2-7,many,TRBD2,TRBV7-9,CASSPTGLAGGGEQYF,TGTGCCAGCAGCCCGACCGGACTAGCGGGAGGAGGCGAGCAGTACTTC
TRBJ2-3,NA,NA,TRBV20-1,CSVERGITDTQYF,TGCAGCGTTGAAAGGGGAATCACAGATACGCAGTATTTT
TRBJ2-7,many,TRBD1,TRBV6-5,CASSYSWTGANEQYF,TGTGCCAGCAGTTACTCGTGGACAGGGGCCAACGAGCAGTACTTC
TRBJ2-1,many,TRBD2,TRBV28,CASSPHSGIYNEQFF,TGTGCCAGCAGTCCTCATAGCGGGATATACAATGAGCAGTTCTTC
TRBJ2-4,NA,NA,TRBV6-5,CASSFPPSSDPAKNIQYF,TGTGCCAGCAGTTTCCCACCCTCAAGTGACCCAGCCAAAAACATTCAGTACTTC
TRBJ1-3,NA,NA,TRBV7-8,CASSLTGSRNSGNTIYF,TGTGCCAGCAGCTTAACGGGTAGCCGGAACTCTGGAAACACCATATATTTT
TRBJ1-1,many,NA,TRBV18,CASSPDMNTEAFF,TGTGCCAGCAGCCCCGATATGAACACTGAAGCTTTCTTT
TRBJ2-7,NA,TRBD2,TRBV20-1,CSAIAGGSYEQYF,TGCAGTGCGATAGCGGGAGGCTCCTACGAGCAGTACTTC